The 4 T cell receptor beta chains below all came from one sample that was sequenced in a study of cytomegalovirus exposure and HLA in healthy donors. The study ran its PCR with 60 Vbeta and 13 Jbeta primers. Using immunoSEQ multiplex PCR, the repertoire was profiled, and TCRdb retains in-frame clones only, with some absent. The repertoire holds approximately 300,000 clones, with roughly 80% as singletons. The sample consisted of PBMCs. The receptors here all came from a girl aged 2-15 years in good health and CMV-seronegative.

The chain has TRBV13 and TRBJ2-5; 9 nucleotides align to TRBD1. V was pared by 5 bases and J by 3 bases, with 7 bases of the junction left unmatched. This CDR3 is 15 amino acids long. CDR1 is PRHDT, CDR2 FYEKMQ, per germline (reference sequence). CDR3 DNA: TGTGCCAGCAGCCCATCGGGACAGGGCGAAGAGACCCAGTACTTC. Translation: CASSPSGQGEETQYF. Supplemented by reference TRBV13 and TRBJ2-5, the full variable domain reads AAGVIQSPRHLIKEKRETATLKCYPIPRHDTVYWYQQGPGQDPQFLISFYEKMQSDKGSIPDRFSAQQFSDYHSELNMSSLELGDSALYFCASSPSGQGEETQYFGPGTRLLVL.

The chain combines TRBV9 with TRBJ2-1; 8 bases align to TRBD1. The germline gives CDR1 SGDLS, CDR2 YYNGEE. CDR3 length: 16 residues. Trimming at V came to 4 bases and at J to 7 bases, leaving 13 bases not matched to a gene. CDR3 sequence reads: CASSIRTAWDRNEQFF. The CDR3 DNA reads TGTGCCAGCAGCATACGGACAGCGTGGGACAGGAATGAGCAGTTCTTC. The full variable domain, completed using reference TRBV9 and TRBJ2-1, is DSGVTQTPKHLITATGQRVTLRCSPRSGDLSVYWYQQSLDQGLQFLIQYYNGEERAKGNILERFSAQQFPDLHSELNLSSLELGDSALYFCASSIRTAWDRNEQFFGPGTRLTVL.

The chain combines TRBV30 with TRBJ2-7; the match to TRBD1 covers 7 bases. The V gene's germline CDR1 is GTSNPN and CDR2 SVGIG (reference sequence). The CDR3 length is 13 residues. The V gene end was trimmed by 2 bases and the J gene end by 5 bases; junction bases not matched to a gene: 6. CDR3 in DNA: TGTGCCTGGAGTCGACAGGGTTACCACGAGCAGTACTTC. Residues: CAWSRQGYHEQYF.

The V call is TRBV19, the J call TRBJ2-1; 8 nucleotides match TRBD1. The CDR3 covers 13 residues. Germline V gene data show CDR1 as LNHDA and CDR2 as SQIVND (reference sequence). V lost 1 base and J lost 7; bases outside the gene matches: 0. The CDR3 sequence is CASSIGQGNEQFF. The CDR3 coding sequence is TGTGCCAGTAGTATAGGACAGGGGAATGAGCAGTTCTTC.